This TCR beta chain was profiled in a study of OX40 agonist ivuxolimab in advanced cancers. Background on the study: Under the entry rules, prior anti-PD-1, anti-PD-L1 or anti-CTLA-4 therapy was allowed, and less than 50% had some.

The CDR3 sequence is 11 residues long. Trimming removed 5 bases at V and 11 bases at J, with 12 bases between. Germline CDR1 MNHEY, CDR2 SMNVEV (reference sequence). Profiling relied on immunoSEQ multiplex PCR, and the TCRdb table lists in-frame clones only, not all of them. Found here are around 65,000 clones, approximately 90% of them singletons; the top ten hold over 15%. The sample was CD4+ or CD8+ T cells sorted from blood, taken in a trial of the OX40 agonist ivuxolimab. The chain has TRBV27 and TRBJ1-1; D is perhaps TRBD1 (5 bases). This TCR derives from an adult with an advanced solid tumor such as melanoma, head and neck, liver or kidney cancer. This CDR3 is CASSNGTWAFF. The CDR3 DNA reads TGTGCCAGCAGTAACGGGACGTGGGCTTTCTTT.